This T cell receptor (beta chain) is from a study of control samples from healthy donors and cancer patients. CDR1 is SGHRS and CDR2 is YFSETQ in the germline V gene. The V gene lost 2 bases and the J gene lost 6 bases, with 15 bases spanning the gap. The CDR3 length is 16 residues. TCRdb keeps only in-frame clones here, not all; method: immunoSEQ multiplex PCR. The data show about 89,000 clones, about 83% seen once. Sequencing was performed on blood. V usage is TRBV5-1 and J usage is TRBJ1-6, with a weak D call TRBD1 (5 bases). The origin of this receptor is a woman between 40 and 55 years old in good health. For the CDR3, the DNA is TGCGCCAGCAGCTTTGGGCAGGGCCCTGCTAATTCACCCCTCCACTTT. Protein sequence: CASSFGQGPANSPLHF. Combining the CDR3 with reference TRBV5-1 and TRBJ1-6 gives the whole variable domain KAGVTQTPRYLIKTRGQQVTLSCSPISGHRSVSWYQQTPGQGLQFLFEYFSETQRNKGNFPGRFSGRQFSNSRSEMNVSTLELGDSALYLCASSFGQGPANSPLHFGNGTRLTVT.